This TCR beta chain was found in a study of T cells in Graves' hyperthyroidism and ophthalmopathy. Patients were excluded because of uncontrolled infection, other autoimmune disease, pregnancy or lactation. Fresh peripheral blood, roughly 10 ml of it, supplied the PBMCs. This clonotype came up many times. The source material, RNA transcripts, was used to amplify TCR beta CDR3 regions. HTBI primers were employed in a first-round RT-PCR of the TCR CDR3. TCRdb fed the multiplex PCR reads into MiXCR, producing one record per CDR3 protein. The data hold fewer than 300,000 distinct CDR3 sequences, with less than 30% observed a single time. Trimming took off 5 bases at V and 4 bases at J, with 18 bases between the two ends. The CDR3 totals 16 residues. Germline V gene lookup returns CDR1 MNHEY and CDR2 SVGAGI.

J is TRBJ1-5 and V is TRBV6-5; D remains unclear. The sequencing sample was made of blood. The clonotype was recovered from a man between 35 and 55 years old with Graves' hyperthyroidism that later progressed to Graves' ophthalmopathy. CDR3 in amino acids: CASSTRVPQGNQPQHF. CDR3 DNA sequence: TGTGCCAGCAGTACCCGGGTCCCTCAAGGGAATCAGCCCCAGCATTTT.